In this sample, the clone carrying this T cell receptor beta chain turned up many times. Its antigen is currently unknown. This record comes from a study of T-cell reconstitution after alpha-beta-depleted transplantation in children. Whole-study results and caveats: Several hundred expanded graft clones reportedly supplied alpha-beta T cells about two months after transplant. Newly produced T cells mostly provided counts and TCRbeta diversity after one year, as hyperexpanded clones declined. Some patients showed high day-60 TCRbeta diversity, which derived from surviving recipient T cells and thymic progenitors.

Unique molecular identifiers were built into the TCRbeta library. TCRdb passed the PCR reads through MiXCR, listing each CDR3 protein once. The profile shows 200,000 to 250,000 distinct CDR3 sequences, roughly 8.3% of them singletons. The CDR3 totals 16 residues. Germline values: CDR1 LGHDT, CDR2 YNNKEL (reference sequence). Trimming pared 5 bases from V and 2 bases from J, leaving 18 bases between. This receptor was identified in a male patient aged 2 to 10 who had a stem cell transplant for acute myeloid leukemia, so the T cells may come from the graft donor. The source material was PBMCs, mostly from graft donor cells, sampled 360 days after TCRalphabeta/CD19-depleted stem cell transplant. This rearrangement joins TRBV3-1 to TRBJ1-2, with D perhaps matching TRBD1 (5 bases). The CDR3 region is CASSESGARANYGYTF. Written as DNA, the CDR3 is TGTGCCAGCAGCGAGTCTGGGGCGCGGGCCAACTATGGCTACACCTTC.